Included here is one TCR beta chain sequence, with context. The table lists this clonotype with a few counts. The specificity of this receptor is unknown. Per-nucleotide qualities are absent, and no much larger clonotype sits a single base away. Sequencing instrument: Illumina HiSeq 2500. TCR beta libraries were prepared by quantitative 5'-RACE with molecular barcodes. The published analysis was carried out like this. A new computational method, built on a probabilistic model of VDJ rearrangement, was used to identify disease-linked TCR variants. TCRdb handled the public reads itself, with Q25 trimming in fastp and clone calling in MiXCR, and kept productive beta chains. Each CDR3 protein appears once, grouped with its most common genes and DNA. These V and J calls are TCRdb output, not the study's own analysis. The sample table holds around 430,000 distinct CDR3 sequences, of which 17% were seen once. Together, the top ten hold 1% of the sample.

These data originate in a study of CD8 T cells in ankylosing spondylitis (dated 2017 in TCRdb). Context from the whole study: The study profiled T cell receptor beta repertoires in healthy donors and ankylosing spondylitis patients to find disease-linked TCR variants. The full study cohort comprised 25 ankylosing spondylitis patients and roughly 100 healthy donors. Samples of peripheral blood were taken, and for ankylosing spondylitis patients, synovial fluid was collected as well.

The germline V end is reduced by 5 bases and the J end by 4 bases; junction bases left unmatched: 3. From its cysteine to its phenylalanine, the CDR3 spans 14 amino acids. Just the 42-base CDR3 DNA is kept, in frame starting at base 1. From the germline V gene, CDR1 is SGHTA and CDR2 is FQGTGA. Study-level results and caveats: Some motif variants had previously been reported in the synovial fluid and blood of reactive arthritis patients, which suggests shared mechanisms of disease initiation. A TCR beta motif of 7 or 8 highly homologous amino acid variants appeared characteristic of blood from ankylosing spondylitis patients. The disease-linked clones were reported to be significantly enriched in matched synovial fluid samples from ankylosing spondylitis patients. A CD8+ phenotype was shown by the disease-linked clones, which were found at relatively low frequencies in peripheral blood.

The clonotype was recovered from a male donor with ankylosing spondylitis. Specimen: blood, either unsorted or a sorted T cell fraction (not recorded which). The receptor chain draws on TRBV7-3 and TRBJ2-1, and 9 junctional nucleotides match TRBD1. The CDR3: CASSKDRGYNEQFF. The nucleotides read TGTGCCAGCAGCAAGGACAGGGGTTACAATGAGCAGTTCTTC. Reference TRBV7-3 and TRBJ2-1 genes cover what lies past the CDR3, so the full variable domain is GAGVSQTPSNKVTEKGKYVELRCDPISGHTALYWYRQSLGQGPEFLIYFQGTGAADDSGLPNDRFFAVRPEGSVSTLKIQRTERGDSAVYLCASSKDRGYNEQFFGPGTRLTVL.